Listed below are T cell receptor beta chains from one sample, sequenced in a study of early T cells in non-severe SARS-CoV-2 infection. TCRdb re-called the 5' RACE reads through MiXCR, storing one row per CDR3 protein. The sample lists roughly 50,000 distinct CDR3 sequences, about 7.7% occurring once. Material: whole blood, obtained at baseline. These receptors all come from an adult who was a healthcare worker with PCR-confirmed SARS-CoV-2 infection or an uninfected control (not recorded which). CDR3s include the opening cysteine and the closing phenylalanine or tryptophan. Fields, in order: clone size, V gene, D gene, J gene, CDR3 protein, CDR3 DNA. A D gene is named only where the DNA matches it firmly. The size of a clone is reported for some rows only, either as once, few or many, or as a class for expanded clones.

many	TRBV12-3/TRBV12-4	TRBD1	TRBJ1-2	CASSFGQGANYGYTF	TGTGCCAGCAGTTTCGGACAGGGGGCTAACTATGGCTACACCTTC
many	TRBV6-9	-	TRBJ2-1	CASSLPGGIGYNEQFF	TGTGCCAGCAGTTTACCAGGCGGGATAGGGTACAATGAGCAGTTCTTC
few	TRBV6-1	-	TRBJ2-7	CASSAQGGSYEQYF	TGTGCCAGCAGTGCTCAGGGGGGATCCTACGAGCAGTACTTC
few	TRBV7-6	TRBD2	TRBJ2-7	CASSERRLAGYEQYF	TGTGCCAGCAGCGAAAGGAGACTAGCGGGATACGAGCAGTACTTC
-	TRBV28	TRBD1	TRBJ1-2	CASSTGATNYGYTF	TGTGCCAGCAGTACAGGGGCAACTAACTATGGCTACACCTTC
-	TRBV30	-	TRBJ2-7	CAWTGDRGYEQYF	TGTGCCTGGACAGGGGATCGGGGCTACGAGCAGTACTTC
-	TRBV12-3/TRBV12-4	-	TRBJ2-7	CASIADPRGEQYF	TGTGCCAGCATCGCGGACCCGAGGGGCGAGCAGTACTTC
few	TRBV20-1	-	TRBJ1-1	CSASMQGNTEAFF	TGCAGTGCTAGTATGCAGGGGAACACTGAAGCTTTCTTT
many	TRBV20-1	TRBD2	TRBJ2-7	CSASHRGLAGSEQYF	TGCAGTGCTAGCCACCGGGGACTAGCGGGAAGCGAGCAGTACTTC
few	TRBV7-2	-	TRBJ2-4	CASSLARDIQYF	TGTGCCAGCAGCTTAGCGCGGGACATTCAGTACTTC
-	TRBV4-3	-	TRBJ2-1	CASSLVGAEQFF	TGCGCCAGCAGCCTAGTGGGCGCTGAGCAGTTCTTC
few	TRBV3-1	TRBD1	TRBJ2-5	CASSPSPGQGMETQYF	TGTGCCAGCAGCCCATCCCCGGGACAGGGGATGGAGACCCAGTACTTC
-	TRBV20-1	-	TRBJ2-1	CSATLEGSYNEQFF	TGCAGTGCCACCTTGGAGGGCTCCTACAATGAGCAGTTCTTC
-	TRBV28	-	TRBJ2-7	CASSRGRHPYEQYF	TGTGCCAGCAGCAGGGGACGGCACCCCTACGAGCAGTACTTC
-	TRBV20-1	-	TRBJ1-2	CSASARVTYGYTF	TGCAGTGCTAGTGCCAGGGTAACCTATGGCTACACCTTC
few	TRBV9	TRBD2	TRBJ2-3	CASSVVAGGQSDTQYF	TGTGCCAGCAGCGTAGTAGCGGGAGGGCAATCAGATACGCAGTATTTT
many	TRBV19	-	TRBJ2-1	CASSRAALSYNEQFF	TGTGCCAGTAGTAGGGCGGCCCTCTCCTACAATGAGCAGTTCTTC
-	TRBV6-2/TRBV6-3	-	TRBJ1-2	CASSDYRAGYTF	TGTGCCAGCAGTGATTACAGGGCTGGCTACACCTTC
many	TRBV7-9	-	TRBJ2-7	CASSPRGIDPSYEQYF	TGTGCCAGCAGCCCACGAGGAATCGACCCCTCCTACGAGCAGTACTTC
many	TRBV4-1	-	TRBJ2-1	CASSHSHNEQFF	TGCGCCAGCAGCCACTCGCACAATGAGCAGTTCTTC
many	TRBV2	-	TRBJ2-5	CASSETREPQGVETQYF	TGTGCCAGCAGTGAAACGCGGGAGCCACAGGGGGTTGAGACCCAGTACTTC
-	TRBV6-6	-	TRBJ2-3	CASSYRSTDTQYF	TGTGCCAGCAGTTACCGCTCCACAGATACGCAGTATTTT
many	TRBV20-1	-	TRBJ2-3	CSADAGSGGTDTQYF	TGCAGTGCCGACGCAGGGTCAGGGGGCACAGATACGCAGTATTTT
few	TRBV20-1	TRBD2	TRBJ2-3	CSARLLAGGITDTQYF	TGCAGTGCTAGACTGCTAGCGGGAGGGATCACAGATACGCAGTATTTT
many	TRBV30	-	TRBJ2-1	CAWRGARGTRSGQFF	TGTGCCTGGAGGGGGGCCCGCGGGACGCGATCTGGGCAGTTCTTC
many	TRBV5-4	-	TRBJ1-5	CASSLGEPQHF	TGTGCCAGCAGCTTGGGGGAACCCCAGCATTTT
many	TRBV4-1	-	TRBJ2-5	CASSQVFQETQYF	TGCGCCAGCAGCCAGGTATTCCAAGAGACCCAGTACTTC
few	TRBV7-2	TRBD2	TRBJ2-1	CASSQEIAGGYNEQFF	TGTGCCAGCAGCCAAGAAATAGCGGGAGGGTACAATGAGCAGTTCTTC
-	TRBV6-2/TRBV6-3	TRBD2	TRBJ2-2	CASSYPLPPRTSGNTGELFF	TGTGCCAGCAGTTACCCCCTCCCTCCTCGGACTAGCGGGAACACCGGGGAGCTGTTTTTT
few	TRBV6-5	-	TRBJ2-1	CASTPIADSGINEQFF	TGTGCCAGCACCCCGATCGCGGATAGTGGGATCAATGAGCAGTTCTTC
-	TRBV6-5	-	TRBJ2-4	CASSRRTDEVNIQYF	TGTGCCAGCAGTCGAAGGACAGATGAGGTGAACATTCAGTACTTC